Presented here are 32 T cell receptor beta chains from one specimen sequenced in a study of T cells in Graves' hyperthyroidism and ophthalmopathy. TCR beta CDR3 regions were amplified from RNA transcripts. Carried out on the TCR CDR3, a first-round RT-PCR used the HTBI primer set. Each CDR3 protein is one row after TCRdb ran MiXCR on the multiplex PCR reads. The sample consists of hundreds of thousands of distinct CDR3 sequences, around a quarter of them appearing once. Sequencing was carried out using blood. These receptors were taken from a woman aged 25 to 45 with Graves' ophthalmopathy.

There are many counts of this clonotype. This chain connects TRBV28 to TRBJ1-2; 8 bases are a match to TRBD1. This CDR3 has 15 amino acids. Germline loops: CDR1 MDHEN, CDR2 SYDVKM. After removal of 5 bases from V and 5 bases from J, the junction contained 10 bases not matched to a gene. In DNA form, the CDR3 reads TGTGCCAGCAGTAAAACAGGGGGGATCTTTTATGGCTACACCTTC. Translating it yields CASSKTGGIFYGYTF.

The chain carries TRBV18 and TRBJ1-1, with D hard to call. In germline, CDR1 is KGHSH, CDR2 LQKENI. The germline V and J ends were trimmed by 4 bases and 8 bases, with 23 bases remaining between them. The CDR3 consists of 16 residues. The CDR3 spells CASSRKSGPNDREAFF. Written as DNA, the CDR3 is TGTGCCAGCTCACGGAAATCCGGGCCGAACGATCGGGAAGCTTTCTTT.

This clonotype was seen at least ten times. The gene calls are TRBV30 and TRBJ1-2, with D perhaps matching TRBD1 (5 bases). The germline gives CDR1 GTSNPN, CDR2 SVGIG (reference sequence). The CDR3 is made up of 14 amino acids. Trimming pared 1 base from V and 4 bases from J, leaving 13 bases between. The DNA for the CDR3 is TGTGCCTGGAGTGCGGGGACCCGGGGCTATGGCTACACCTTC. Its protein is CAWSAGTRGYGYTF.

V and J are TRBV12-3 or TRBV12-4 and TRBJ1-1; D is unresolved. V lost 6 bases and J 0 bases, leaving 17 bases between the germline ends. The CDR3 runs to 16 residues. The CDR3 DNA follows: TGTGCCAGCAGCGTACCGCCTCTGGTGATGAACACTGAAGCTTTCTTT. Amino acid sequence: CASSVPPLVMNTEAFF.

In this sample, this clonotype turned up many times. The gene calls are TRBV20-1 and TRBJ2-5, with D unresolved. CDR3 length: 12 residues. V was pared by 6 bases and J by 5 bases, with 13 bases between. CDR1 and CDR2 (germline): DFQATT, SNEGSKA (reference sequence). The CDR3 nucleotides are TGCAGTGCAGAGGATTCCCGGGAGACCCAGTACTTC. This translates into CSAEDSRETQYF.

There are many counts of this clonotype. The V and J genes are TRBV6-5 and TRBJ2-7; D is perhaps TRBD2 (5 bases). Germline V CDR1 and CDR2: MNHEY, SVGAGI. This CDR3 region has 12 residues. The germline V and J ends were trimmed by 6 bases and 3 bases, with 9 bases remaining between them. CDR3 in DNA: TGTGCCAGCAGGTACGACTACTACGAGCAGTACTTC. Protein: CASRYDYYEQYF.

This clonotype was picked up many times. The chain uses TRBV29-1 and TRBJ2-5; 9 positions match TRBD1. The CDR3 runs to 12 residues. Germline CDR1 reads SQVTM; CDR2 reads ANQGSEA. V was clipped by 6 bases and J by 5 bases; unmatched bases: 4. CDR3 sequence (DNA): TGCAGCGTCGGGGACAGGGCCGAGACCCAGTACTTC. Its protein is CSVGDRAETQYF. Full variable domain (missing parts from reference TRBV29-1 and TRBJ2-5): SAVISQKPSRDICQRGTSLTIQCQVDSQVTMMFWYRQQPGQSLTLIATANQGSEATYESGFVIDKFPISRPNLTFSTLTVSNMSPEDSSIYLCSVGDRAETQYFGPGTRLLVL.

This clonotype has ten or more counts. The chain employs TRBV12-3 or TRBV12-4 and TRBJ1-5; unclear D gene. CDR3 size: 14 residues. V dropped 3 bases and J dropped 4 bases, with 10 bases sitting between them. The CDR3 loop is CASSFPGRNQPQHF. The CDR3 DNA reads as TGTGCCAGCAGTTTCCCGGGGAGGAATCAGCCCCAGCATTTT.

This clonotype was observed many times. The chain employs TRBV6-1 and TRBJ2-7; 8 bases agree with TRBD2. Germline assignment: CDR1 MNHNS and CDR2 SASEGT. The CDR3 contains 15 residues. V was pared by 5 bases and J by 1 base, with 7 bases of the junction left unmatched. The CDR3 reads CASSLTGGDSYEQYF. The CDR3 coding sequence is TGTGCCAGCAGTCTCACGGGGGGGGATTCCTACGAGCAGTACTTC.

This clonotype was detected many times. The chain uses TRBV11-2 and TRBJ1-5; maybe TRBD1 (6 bases). The CDR3 contains 16 residues. Germline V gene lookup returns CDR1 SGHAT and CDR2 FQNNGV. Trimming shortened V by 7 bases and J by 0 bases, and 16 bases separated the two germline ends. The CDR3 loop reads CASTAPGGHSNQPQHF. CDR3 nucleotide sequence: TGTGCCAGCACCGCCCCGGGGGGACATAGCAATCAGCCCCAGCATTTT.

Ten or more counts support this clonotype. This sequence joins TRBV11-2 and TRBJ1-3; 9 bases are a match to TRBD1. The length of the CDR3 is 14 residues. Germline CDR1 is SGHAT and CDR2 is FQNNGV. V was clipped by 5 bases and J by 7 bases; unmatched bases: 6. CDR3 DNA: TGTGCCAGCAGCATAGGGGACAGGGAGAACACCATATATTTT. Amino acids: CASSIGDRENTIYF.

The chain is built from TRBV20-1 and TRBJ2-7, with TRBD2 matching over 13 bases. The J segment lost 2 bases and the V segment lost 6 bases, leaving 4 bases of the junction unmatched. The CDR3 has 14 residues. The V gene's germline CDR1 is DFQATT and CDR2 SNEGSKA (reference sequence). The CDR3 loop is CSAKTSGRTYEQYF. DNA of the CDR3: TGCAGTGCAAAGACTAGCGGGAGGACCTACGAGCAGTACTTC.

J is TRBJ2-7 and V is TRBV18; D unclear. Trimming removed 1 base at V and 6 bases at J, with 7 bases between. Germline V CDR1 and CDR2: KGHSH, LQKENI. The CDR3 covers 12 residues. The CDR3 protein is CASSPQGSEQYV. As DNA, the CDR3 is TGTGCCAGCTCACCACAGGGTAGCGAGCAGTACGTC.

This clonotype showed up just a few times. A much bigger clone sits one base away, suggesting this may be a read error. The V and J genes are TRBV29-1 and TRBJ1-1; D remains unclear. CDR1 and CDR2 (germline): SQVTM, ANQGSEA. This CDR3 comprises 13 residues. Trimming left V 2 bases short and J 1 base short, with 8 bases between. The CDR3 coding sequence is TGCAGCGTTGAATCTCATGAGAACACTGAAGCTTTCTTT. Its protein is CSVESHENTEAFF.

The V and J genes are TRBV6-1 and TRBJ2-7; D is perhaps TRBD1 (5 bases). Germline values: CDR1 MNHNS, CDR2 SASEGT. Trimming pared 5 bases from V and 2 bases from J, leaving 10 bases between. CDR3 size: 13 residues. CDR3 residues: CASSHDRTYEQYF. CDR3 in DNA: TGTGCCAGCAGTCATGACAGAACCTACGAGCAGTACTTC.

This clonotype was observed at least ten times. The CDR3: CASQQGFGTQYF. CDR3 DNA: TGTGCCAGCCAACAGGGTTTTGGGACCCAGTACTTC. This rearrangement joins TRBV6-2 or TRBV6-3 to TRBJ2-5, with D perhaps matching TRBD1 (6 bases). V shed 8 bases and J shed 7 bases, with 14 bases lying between them. From germline, CDR1 is MNHEY and CDR2 SVGEGT. The CDR3 length is 12 residues.

The CDR3 is CASSYAPTVEQYF. CDR3 DNA sequence: TGTGCCAGCAGTTACGCCCCTACGGTCGAGCAGTACTTC. The genes are TRBV28 and TRBJ2-7; D gene unclear. The germline V gene has CDR1 MDHEN and CDR2 SYDVKM. This CDR3 region has 13 residues. Trimming removed 4 bases at V and 6 bases at J, with 13 bases between.

This clonotype was observed many times. The gene calls are TRBV2 and TRBJ2-5; TRBD2 aligns across 12 bases. Germline loops: CDR1 SNHLY, CDR2 FYNNEI. This CDR3 spans 14 amino acids. The DNA of the CDR3 is TGTGCAACGGGGGCTAGCGGGGGGGCACGGACCCAGTACTTC. Amino acid sequence: CATGASGGARTQYF.

This chain connects TRBV11-2 to TRBJ2-2; D not certain. Trimming removed 5 bases at V and 6 bases at J, with 13 bases between. This CDR3 region has 14 residues. CDR1 and CDR2 from the germline V gene are SGHAT and FQNNGV. CDR3 amino acids: CASSADIISGELFF. CDR3 bases: TGTGCCAGCAGCGCCGATATAATCTCCGGGGAGCTGTTTTTT. Looking up the rest from reference TRBV11-2 and TRBJ2-2 gives the full variable domain: EAGVAQSPRYKIIEKRQSVAFWCNPISGHATLYWYQQILGQGPKLLIQFQNNGVVDDSQLPKDRFSAERLKGVDSTLKIQPAKLEDSAVYLCASSADIISGELFFGEGSRLTVL.

This clonotype is a singleton in its sample. A much larger clone sits a single nucleotide away, making a read error possible. The chain recombines TRBV5-1 with TRBJ2-5; 7 positions match TRBD1. CDR3 length equals 14 residues. Germline V gene sequence: CDR1 SGHRS, CDR2 YFSETQ. The CDR3 sequence: CASSSGQEQETQDF. The CDR3 DNA reads TGCGCCAGCAGCTCAGGACAGGAACAAGAGACCCAGGACTTC. Full variable domain (missing parts from reference TRBV5-1 and TRBJ2-5): KAGVTQTPRYLIKTRGQQVTLSCSPISGHRSVSWYQQTPGQGLQFLFEYFSETQRNKGNFPGRFSGRQFSNSRSEMNVSTLELGDSALYLCASSSGQEQETQDFGPGTRLLVL.

In this sample, this clonotype turned up many times. The rearrangement joins TRBV24-1 to TRBJ1-2; D remains ambiguous. Trimming cost V 5 bases and J 7 bases, with 13 bases left between them. The germline CDR1 and CDR2 sequences are KGHDR and SFDVKD. The CDR3 loop spans 13 amino acids. CDR3 in amino acids: CATSARFAGGYTF. For the CDR3, the DNA is TGTGCCACCAGTGCTCGGTTTGCAGGTGGCTACACCTTC.

This clonotype turned up a few times. The V and J genes are TRBV6-1 and TRBJ2-7; no definite D call. CDR1 and CDR2 (germline): MNHNS, SASEGT. V was pared by 1 base and J by 1 base, with 8 bases between. The CDR3 length is 14 residues. CDR3 in DNA: TGTGCCAGCAGTGAAGGGGCTGGGTCCTACGAGCAGTACTTC. This codes for CASSEGAGSYEQYF.

The CDR3 reads CASSLAQGRRSPLHF. For the CDR3, the DNA is TGTGCCAGCAGCTTAGCGCAGGGACGTAGATCACCCCTCCACTTT. V usage is TRBV7-2 and J usage is TRBJ1-6; tentatively, D is TRBD1 (5 bases). The germline CDR1 and CDR2 sequences are SGHTA and FQGNSA. V was shortened by 0 bases and J by 10 bases, with 13 bases between the two germline ends. This CDR3 is 15 amino acids long.

In regard to this clonotype: This may come from a read error, since a much larger clone is one base off. The chain combines TRBV27 with TRBJ2-5; D gene unclear. The germline CDR1 and CDR2 sequences are MNHEY and SMNVEV (reference sequence). The CDR3 is made up of 15 amino acids. CDR3 region: CASSLEATPQVTQYF. The CDR3 nucleotides are TGTGCCAGCAGTTTGGAAGCCACGCCCCAAGTGACCCAGTACTTC.

The sample holds many counts of this clonotype. This chain connects TRBV6-5 to TRBJ1-2; TRBD1 matches at 8 bases. The germline V gene encodes CDR1 MNHEY and CDR2 SVGAGI. The V segment lost 2 bases and the J segment 8 bases; nucleotides outside the gene matches: 4. The CDR3 is 13 residues long. The chain's CDR3 is CASSYARGQGYTF. The CDR3 region has the DNA TGTGCCAGCAGTTACGCCAGGGGGCAAGGCTACACCTTC.

The chain couples TRBV10-2 to TRBJ1-5; D might be TRBD1 (5 bases). Germline V gene sequence: CDR1 WSHSY, CDR2 SAAADI. Trimming took off 1 base at V and 7 bases at J, with 5 bases between the two ends. The CDR3 extends over 12 amino acids. The CDR3 reads CASSEWGQPQHF. The CDR3 DNA reads TGCGCCAGCAGTGAGTGGGGGCAGCCCCAGCATTTT.

The chain combines TRBV6-1 with TRBJ2-2; the D gene is possibly TRBD2 (5 bases). The CDR3 runs 15 residues. The germline CDR1 and CDR2 sequences are MNHNS and SASEGT. V lost 6 bases to trimming and J lost 1 base, with 12 bases between them. CDR3: CASSRLDWNTGELFF. CDR3 nucleotide sequence: TGTGCCAGCAGCCGCCTGGACTGGAACACCGGGGAGCTGTTTTTT.

The chain couples TRBV6-5 to TRBJ2-5, with 9 positions matching TRBD2. CDR1 MNHEY and CDR2 SVGAGI come from the germline V gene. The length of the CDR3 is 16 residues. V was pared by 2 bases and J by 0 bases, with 4 bases of the junction left unmatched. The CDR3 bases are TGTGCCAGCAGTTACGGACTAGCGCCGTACCAAGAGACCCAGTACTTC. It encodes CASSYGLAPYQETQYF.

This chain connects TRBV28 to TRBJ1-2; 7 nucleotides align to TRBD1. CDR3 length: 13 amino acids. Germline lookup yields CDR1 MDHEN and CDR2 SYDVKM. V was pared by 5 bases and J by 6 bases, with 6 bases of the junction left unmatched. CDR3 DNA: TGTGCCAGCAGTCCGGGGGACAGAGATGGCTACACCTTC. Encoded protein: CASSPGDRDGYTF.

This clonotype has only a few counts. The chain uses TRBV5-5 and TRBJ2-5; the match to TRBD1 covers 11 bases. This CDR3 is built from 17 residues. V was clipped by 4 bases and J by 5 bases; unmatched bases: 13. Germline V gene lookup returns CDR1 SGHKS and CDR2 YYEKEE (reference sequence). The CDR3 nucleotides read TGTGCCAGCAGCATAGCCGGGACAGGGGGTGCGCGGGAGACCCAGTACTTC. Protein product: CASSIAGTGGARETQYF.

V is TRBV6-1 and J is TRBJ2-2; D perhaps matches TRBD2 (5 bases). Looked up from germline, CDR1 is MNHNS and CDR2 is SASEGT. This CDR3 has 13 residues. Between the trimmed V and J ends, which lost 9 bases and 4 bases, there was a span of 12 bases. This chain's CDR3 is CASTLRGTGELFF. Written as DNA, the CDR3 is TGTGCCAGTACCCTTCGGGGCACCGGGGAGCTGTTTTTT.

This clonotype has only a few counts. The chain combines TRBV19 with TRBJ1-2; possible D gene TRBD1, 5 bases. Deletions cut 7 bases from V and 2 bases from J, with 17 bases between. Germline CDR1 and CDR2: LNHDA and SQIVND (reference sequence). The CDR3 totals 15 residues. The CDR3 DNA reads as TGTGCCAGTACCCAAGAAGGGGATTTGAACTATGGCTACACCTTC. Protein: CASTQEGDLNYGYTF.